This TCR beta chain stems from a study of CDR3 diversity in severe acne (dated by TCRdb to the late 2010s). The germline V gene (reference sequence) supplies CDR1 LNHDA and CDR2 SQIVND. The CDR3 sequence runs 14 residues, both termini included. Library preparation was by PCR. Sequenced on an Illumina HiSeq 2000. TCRdb ran its own pipeline on the public reads, namely fastp trimming at Q25 and MiXCR clone calling, and kept in-frame beta chains. Each CDR3 protein gets just one entry, which takes the most common genes and DNA from the rows behind it. This sample comprises about 84,000 distinct CDR3 sequences, around 53% of them detected only once. The top ten constitute around 15% of the sample. Note on this clonotype: Its antigen remains undetermined. A read error is likely, as this CDR3 ends without the conserved phenylalanine or tryptophan. No DNA is shown, since the ends of the CDR3 on it are uncertain; the CDR3 is the one TCRdb lists.

Sample: blood. This receptor was taken from a male donor in good health, without acne. The chain couples TRBV19 to TRBJ1-5; the D call in the table, TRBD1, was not verified against the DNA. The CDR3 loop reads CASSAQVSNQPPHP.